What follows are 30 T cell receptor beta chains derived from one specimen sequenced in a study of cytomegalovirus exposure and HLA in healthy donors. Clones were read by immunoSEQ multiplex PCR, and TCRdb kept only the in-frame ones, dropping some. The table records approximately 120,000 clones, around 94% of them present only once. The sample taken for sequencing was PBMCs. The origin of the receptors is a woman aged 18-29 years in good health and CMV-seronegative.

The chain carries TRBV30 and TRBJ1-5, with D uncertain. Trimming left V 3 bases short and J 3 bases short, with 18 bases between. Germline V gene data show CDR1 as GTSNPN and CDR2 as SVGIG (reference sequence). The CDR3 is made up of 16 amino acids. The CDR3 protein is CAWSSPQRDYNQPQHF. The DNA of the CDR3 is TGTGCCTGGAGCAGTCCACAGCGGGATTACAATCAGCCCCAGCATTTT.

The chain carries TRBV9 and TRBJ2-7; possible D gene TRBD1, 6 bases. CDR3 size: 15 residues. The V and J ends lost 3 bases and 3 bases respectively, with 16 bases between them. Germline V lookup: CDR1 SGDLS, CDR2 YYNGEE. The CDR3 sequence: CASSEGPDRNYEQYF. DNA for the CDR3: TGTGCCAGCAGCGAGGGCCCGGACAGAAACTACGAGCAGTACTTC.

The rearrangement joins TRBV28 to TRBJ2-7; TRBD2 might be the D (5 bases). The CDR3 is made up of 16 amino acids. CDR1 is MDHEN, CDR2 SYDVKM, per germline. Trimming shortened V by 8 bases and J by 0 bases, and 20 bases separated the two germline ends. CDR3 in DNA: TGTGCCAGCGGAGAGGGCGGACGATCCTACTCCTACGAGCAGTACTTC. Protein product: CASGEGGRSYSYEQYF.

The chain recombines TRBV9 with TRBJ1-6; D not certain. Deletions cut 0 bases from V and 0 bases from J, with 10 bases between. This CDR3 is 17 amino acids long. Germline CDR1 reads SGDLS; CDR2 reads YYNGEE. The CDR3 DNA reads TGTGCCAGCAGCGTAGAGCGCAGCAGCTCCTATAATTCACCCCTCCACTTT. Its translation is CASSVERSSSYNSPLHF.

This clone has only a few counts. The CDR3 bases are TGTGCCAGCAGTTTATCGGGGCGGAGTGAGCAGTTCTTC. Translating it yields CASSLSGRSEQFF. The chain is built from TRBV27 and TRBJ2-1; the D gene is possibly TRBD1 (5 bases). Trimming removed 0 bases from V and 9 bases from J, with 9 bases in between. This CDR3 contains 13 residues. Germline CDR1 reads MNHEY; CDR2 reads SMNVEV (reference sequence).

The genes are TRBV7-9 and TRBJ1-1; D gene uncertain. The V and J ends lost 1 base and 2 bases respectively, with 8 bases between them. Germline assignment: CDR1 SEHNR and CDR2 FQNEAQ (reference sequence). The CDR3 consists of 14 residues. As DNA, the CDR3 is TGTGCCAGCAGCTTAGATCGGGGTAACACTGAAGCTTTCTTT. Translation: CASSLDRGNTEAFF.

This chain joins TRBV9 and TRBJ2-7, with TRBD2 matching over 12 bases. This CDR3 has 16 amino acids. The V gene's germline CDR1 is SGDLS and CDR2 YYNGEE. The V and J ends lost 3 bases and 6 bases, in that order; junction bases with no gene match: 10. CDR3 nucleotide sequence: TGTGCCAGCAGCGACCCGGGACTAGCGGGCCAGGGCGAGCAGTACTTC. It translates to CASSDPGLAGQGEQYF.

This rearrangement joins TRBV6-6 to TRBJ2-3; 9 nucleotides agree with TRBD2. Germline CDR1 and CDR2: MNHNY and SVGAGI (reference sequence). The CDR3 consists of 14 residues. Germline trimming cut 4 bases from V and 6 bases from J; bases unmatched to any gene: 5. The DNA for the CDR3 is TGTGCCAGCAGTTCGCGGGGGGGCAGGGATACGCAGTATTTT. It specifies CASSSRGGRDTQYF.

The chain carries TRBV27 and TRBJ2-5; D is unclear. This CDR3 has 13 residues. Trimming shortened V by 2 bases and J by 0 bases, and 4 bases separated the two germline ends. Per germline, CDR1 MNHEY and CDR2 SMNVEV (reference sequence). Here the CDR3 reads CASSLPNQETQYF. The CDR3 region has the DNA TGTGCCAGCAGTTTACCCAACCAAGAGACCCAGTACTTC.

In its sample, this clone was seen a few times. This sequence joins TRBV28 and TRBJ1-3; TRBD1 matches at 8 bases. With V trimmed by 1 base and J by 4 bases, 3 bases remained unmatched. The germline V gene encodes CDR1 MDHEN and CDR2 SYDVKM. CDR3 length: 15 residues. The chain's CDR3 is CASSLFPGGGNTIYF. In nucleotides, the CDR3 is TGTGCCAGCAGTTTATTCCCAGGGGGCGGAAACACCATATATTTT.

This CDR3 is CSAPRQEKLFF. CDR3 sequence (DNA): TGCAGTGCTCCTAGACAGGAAAAACTGTTTTTT. The V gene is TRBV20-1, the J gene TRBJ1-4; D may be TRBD1 (5 bases). This CDR3 has 11 amino acids. Germline V gives CDR1 DFQATT, CDR2 SNEGSKA (reference sequence). V was trimmed by 5 bases and J by 8 bases, leaving 9 bases between them.

CDR3 DNA: TGCAGCGTTGGTACAGGGATGAACACTGAAGCTTTCTTT. Translated: CSVGTGMNTEAFF. The chain links TRBV29-1 to TRBJ1-1, with D perhaps matching TRBD1 (6 bases). Trimming cost V 4 bases and J 0 bases, with 9 bases left between them. From germline, CDR1 is SQVTM and CDR2 ANQGSEA. This CDR3 has 13 amino acids.

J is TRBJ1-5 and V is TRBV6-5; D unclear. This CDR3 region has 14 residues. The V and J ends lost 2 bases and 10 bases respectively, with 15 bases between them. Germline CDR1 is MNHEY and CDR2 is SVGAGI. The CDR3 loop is CASSYDPSEPPQHF. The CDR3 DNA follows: TGTGCCAGCAGTTACGACCCCAGCGAACCACCCCAGCATTTT.

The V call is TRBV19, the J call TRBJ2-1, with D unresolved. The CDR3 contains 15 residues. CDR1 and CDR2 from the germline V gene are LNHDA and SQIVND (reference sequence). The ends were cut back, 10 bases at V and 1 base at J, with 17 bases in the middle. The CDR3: CATRYGGSSYNEQFF. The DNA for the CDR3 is TGTGCCACCAGATATGGTGGCTCATCCTACAATGAGCAGTTCTTC.

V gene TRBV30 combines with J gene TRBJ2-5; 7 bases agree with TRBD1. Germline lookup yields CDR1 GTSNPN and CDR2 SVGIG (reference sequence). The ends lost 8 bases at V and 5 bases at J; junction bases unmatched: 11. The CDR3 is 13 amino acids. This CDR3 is CAGTRDSAETQYF. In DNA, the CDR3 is TGTGCCGGAACAAGGGACAGCGCGGAGACCCAGTACTTC.

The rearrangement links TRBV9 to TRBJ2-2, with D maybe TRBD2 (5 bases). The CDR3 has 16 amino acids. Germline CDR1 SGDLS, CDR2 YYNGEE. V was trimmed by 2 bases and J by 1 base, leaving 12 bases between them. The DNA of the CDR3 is TGTGCCAGCAGCGTGGGCGGGCAATTGAACACCGGGGAGCTGTTTTTT. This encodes CASSVGGQLNTGELFF.

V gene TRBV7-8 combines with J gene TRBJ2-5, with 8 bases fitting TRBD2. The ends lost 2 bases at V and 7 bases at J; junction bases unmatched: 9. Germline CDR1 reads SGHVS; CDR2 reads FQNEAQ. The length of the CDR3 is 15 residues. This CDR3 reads CASSLPSGSGGTQYF. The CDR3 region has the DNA TGTGCCAGCAGCTTACCCAGCGGGAGCGGGGGGACCCAGTACTTC.

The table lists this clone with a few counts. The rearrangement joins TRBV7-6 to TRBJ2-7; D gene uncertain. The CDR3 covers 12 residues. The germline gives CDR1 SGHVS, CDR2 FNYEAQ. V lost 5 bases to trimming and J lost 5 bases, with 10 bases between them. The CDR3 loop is CASSQAGDEQYF. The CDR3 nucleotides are TGTGCCAGCAGCCAGGCCGGTGACGAGCAGTACTTC.

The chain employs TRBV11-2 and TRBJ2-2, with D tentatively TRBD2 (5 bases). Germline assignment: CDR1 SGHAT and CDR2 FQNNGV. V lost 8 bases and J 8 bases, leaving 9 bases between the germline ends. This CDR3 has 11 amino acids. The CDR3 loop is CASGRGGELFF. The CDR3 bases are TGTGCCAGCGGTCGGGGAGGGGAGCTGTTTTTT.

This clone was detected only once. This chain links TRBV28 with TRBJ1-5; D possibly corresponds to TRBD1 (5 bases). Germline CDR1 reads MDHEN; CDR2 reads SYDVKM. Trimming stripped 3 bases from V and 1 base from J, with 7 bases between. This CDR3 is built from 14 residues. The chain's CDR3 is CASSLYRSNQPQHF. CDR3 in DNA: TGTGCCAGCAGTTTGTACAGGAGCAATCAGCCCCAGCATTTT.

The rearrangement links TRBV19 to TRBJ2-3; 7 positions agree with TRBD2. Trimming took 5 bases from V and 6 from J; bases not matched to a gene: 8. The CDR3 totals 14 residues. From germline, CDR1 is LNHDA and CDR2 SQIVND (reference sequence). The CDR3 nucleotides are TGTGCCAGTAGTCATCCCGGGACTACCGATACGCAGTATTTT. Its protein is CASSHPGTTDTQYF.

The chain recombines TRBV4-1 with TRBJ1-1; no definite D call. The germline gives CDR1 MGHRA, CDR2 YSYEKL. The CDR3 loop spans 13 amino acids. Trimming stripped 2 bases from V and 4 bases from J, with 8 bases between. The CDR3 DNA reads TGCGCCAGCAGCCAAAGAGGTAGCACTGAAGCTTTCTTT. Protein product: CASSQRGSTEAFF.

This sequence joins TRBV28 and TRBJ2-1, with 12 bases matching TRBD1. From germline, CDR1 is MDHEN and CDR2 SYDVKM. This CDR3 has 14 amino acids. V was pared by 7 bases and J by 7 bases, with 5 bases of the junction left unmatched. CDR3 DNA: TGTGCCAGCATGTCGGGACAGGGGGCAAATGAGCAGTTCTTC. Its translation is CASMSGQGANEQFF. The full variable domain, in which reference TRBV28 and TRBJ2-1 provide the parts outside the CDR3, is DVKVTQSSRYLVKRTGEKVFLECVQDMDHENMFWYRQDPGLGLRLIYFSYDVKMKEKGDIPEGYSVSREKKERFSLILESASTNQTSMYLCASMSGQGANEQFFGPGTRLTVL.

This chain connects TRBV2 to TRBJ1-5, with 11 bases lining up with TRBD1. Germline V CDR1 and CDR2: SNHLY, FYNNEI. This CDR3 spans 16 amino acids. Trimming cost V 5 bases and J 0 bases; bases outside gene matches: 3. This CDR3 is CASSRTGGISNQPQHF. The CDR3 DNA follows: TGTGCCAGCAGTCGGACAGGGGGCATTAGCAATCAGCCCCAGCATTTT.

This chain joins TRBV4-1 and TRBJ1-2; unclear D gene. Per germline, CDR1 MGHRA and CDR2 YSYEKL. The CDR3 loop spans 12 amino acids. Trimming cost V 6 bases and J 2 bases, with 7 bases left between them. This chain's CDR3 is CASRAFNYGYTF. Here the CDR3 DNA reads TGCGCCAGCAGAGCATTCAACTATGGCTACACCTTC.

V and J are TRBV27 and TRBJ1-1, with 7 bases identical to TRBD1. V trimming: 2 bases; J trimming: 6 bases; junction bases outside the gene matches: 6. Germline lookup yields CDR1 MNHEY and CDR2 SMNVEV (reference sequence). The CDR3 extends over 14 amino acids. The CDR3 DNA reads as TGTGCCAGCAGTTTAGGACAGGACACCGCTGAAGCTTTCTTT. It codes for CASSLGQDTAEAFF.

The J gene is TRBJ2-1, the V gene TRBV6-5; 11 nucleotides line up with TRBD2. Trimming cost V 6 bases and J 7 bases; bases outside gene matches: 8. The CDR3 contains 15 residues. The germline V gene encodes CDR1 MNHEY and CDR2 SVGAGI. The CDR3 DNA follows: TGTGCCAGCAGCATACTAGCGGGAGTTCGAAATGAGCAGTTCTTC. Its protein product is CASSILAGVRNEQFF.

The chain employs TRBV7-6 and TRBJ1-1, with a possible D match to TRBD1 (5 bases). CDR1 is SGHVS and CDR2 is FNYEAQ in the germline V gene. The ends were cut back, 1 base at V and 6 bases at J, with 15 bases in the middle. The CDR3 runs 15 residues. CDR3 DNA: TGTGCCAGCAGCTTAGGTGCAGGGTATCCTCCTGAAGCTTTCTTT. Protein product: CASSLGAGYPPEAFF.

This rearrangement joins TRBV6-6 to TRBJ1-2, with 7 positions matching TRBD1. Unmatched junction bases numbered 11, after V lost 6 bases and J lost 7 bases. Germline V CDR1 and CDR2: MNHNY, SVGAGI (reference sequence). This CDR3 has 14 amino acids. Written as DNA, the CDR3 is TGTGCCAGCAGCTCAGGGGGGCCGGCACTTGGCTACACCTTC. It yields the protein CASSSGGPALGYTF.

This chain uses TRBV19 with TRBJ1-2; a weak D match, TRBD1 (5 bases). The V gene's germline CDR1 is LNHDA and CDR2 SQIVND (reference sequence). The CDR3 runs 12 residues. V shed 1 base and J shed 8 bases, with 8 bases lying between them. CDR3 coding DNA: TGTGCCAGTAGTATAGCGAACAGGGGCTACACCTTC. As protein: CASSIANRGYTF.